The clone carrying this T cell receptor (beta chain) was seen more than once but under ten times. The antigen is unknown. The CDR3 length is 14 residues. Per the germline V gene, CDR1 is KGHSH and CDR2 is LQKENI. Unmatched junction bases numbered 4, after V lost 0 bases and J lost 6 bases. This entry is derived from a study of neurological immune-mediated disorders. The team produced cDNA through 5'RACE using 10-nucleotide random UMIs. Every sequencing run gave over 170 million TCR-beta sequences, taken from 15-18 subjects. Each CDR3 protein is one row after TCRdb ran MiXCR on the 5' RACE reads. The sample has 25,000 to 35,000 distinct CDR3 sequences, more than 10% seen once. Unsorted libraries were prepared from 2 million PBMCs held at -80 C. Study-level findings and limits: The absence of shared CDR3 amino acid sequences among expanded clones across subjects suggests private repertoires in all groups.

The sample taken for sequencing was PBMCs. The chain has TRBV18 and TRBJ2-7, with 8 nucleotides matching TRBD1. The TCR sequence derives from a man in his sixties in good health. For the CDR3, the DNA is TGTGCCAGCTCACCACCGGGACAGGCTTTCGAGCAGTACTTC. Translated: CASSPPGQAFEQYF.